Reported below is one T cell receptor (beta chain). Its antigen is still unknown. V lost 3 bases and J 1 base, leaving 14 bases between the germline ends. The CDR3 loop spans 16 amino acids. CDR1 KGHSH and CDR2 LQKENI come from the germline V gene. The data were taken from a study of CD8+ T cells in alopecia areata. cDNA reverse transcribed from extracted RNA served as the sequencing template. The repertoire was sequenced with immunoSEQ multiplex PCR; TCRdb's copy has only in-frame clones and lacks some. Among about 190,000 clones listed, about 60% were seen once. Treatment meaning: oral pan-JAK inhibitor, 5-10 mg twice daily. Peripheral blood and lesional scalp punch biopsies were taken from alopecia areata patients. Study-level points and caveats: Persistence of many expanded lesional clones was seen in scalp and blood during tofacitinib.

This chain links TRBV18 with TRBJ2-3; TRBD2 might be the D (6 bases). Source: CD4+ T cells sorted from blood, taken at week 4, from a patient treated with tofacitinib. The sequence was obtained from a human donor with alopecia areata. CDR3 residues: CASSPLDYYRTDTQYF. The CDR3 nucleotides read TGTGCCAGCTCACCGTTGGACTACTACCGCACAGATACGCAGTATTTT. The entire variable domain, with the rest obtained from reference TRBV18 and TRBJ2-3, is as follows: NAGVMQNPRHLVRRRGQEARLRCSPMKGHSHVYWYRQLPEEGLKFMVYLQKENIIDESGMPKERFSAEFPKEGPSILRIQQVVRGDSAAYFCASSPLDYYRTDTQYFGPGTRLTVL.